This TCR beta chain emerged from a study of blood T cell repertoires in COVID-19. Study overall: From T cells, B-cell-depleted T cells, or PBMCs came the material, which was cDNA or gDNA.

The trim removed 2 bases at V and 4 bases at J, leaving 2 bases unmatched. The V gene's germline CDR1 is SGHTA and CDR2 FQGTGA. The CDR3 consists of 15 residues. As processed by the authors: Amplified reference gene primers provided the basis for estimating nucleated cell counts. The method was immunoSEQ multiplex PCR; TCRdb's version includes in-frame clones alone and lacks a portion of them. V and J calls plus clone size are reproduced from that table; the DNA served to infer D and trimming. Found here are under 300,000 clones, around 83% of them singletons; the top ten hold roughly 5.7%. This clone was detected once.

This TCR was sampled from a man older than 75 with acute or convalescent COVID-19. The V gene is TRBV7-3, the J gene TRBJ2-1; TRBD2 aligns across 10 bases. Sequencing was carried out using peripheral blood. The CDR3 DNA is TGTGCCAGCAGCTTAGGGACTAGCGCATACAATGAGCAGTTCTTC. This codes for CASSLGTSAYNEQFF.